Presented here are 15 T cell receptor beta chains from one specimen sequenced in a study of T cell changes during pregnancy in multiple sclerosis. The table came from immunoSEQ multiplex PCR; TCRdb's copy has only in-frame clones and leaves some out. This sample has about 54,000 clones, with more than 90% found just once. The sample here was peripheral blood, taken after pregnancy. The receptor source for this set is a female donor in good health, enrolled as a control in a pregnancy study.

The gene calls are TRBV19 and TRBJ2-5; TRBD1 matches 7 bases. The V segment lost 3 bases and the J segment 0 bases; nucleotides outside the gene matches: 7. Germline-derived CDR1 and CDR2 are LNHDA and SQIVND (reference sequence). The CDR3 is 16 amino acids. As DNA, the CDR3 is TGTGCCAGTAGTATCTTCGGGACAGCCAACCAAGAGACCCAGTACTTC. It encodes CASSIFGTANQETQYF.

CDR3 protein: CASSRQGFGEKLFF. The CDR3 coding sequence is TGTGCCAGCTCACGACAGGGGTTCGGTGAAAAACTGTTTTTT. The V gene is TRBV18, the J gene TRBJ1-4; 8 bases fit TRBD1. The CDR3 covers 14 residues. With V trimmed by 4 bases and J by 7 bases, 5 bases remained unmatched. Germline V gives CDR1 KGHSH, CDR2 LQKENI.

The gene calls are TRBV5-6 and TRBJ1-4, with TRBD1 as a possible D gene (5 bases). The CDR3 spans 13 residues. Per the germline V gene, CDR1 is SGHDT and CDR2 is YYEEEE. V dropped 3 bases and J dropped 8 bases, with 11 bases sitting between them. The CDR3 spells CASSSAGKEKLFF. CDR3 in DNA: TGTGCCAGCAGCTCGGCAGGGAAGGAAAAACTGTTTTTT.

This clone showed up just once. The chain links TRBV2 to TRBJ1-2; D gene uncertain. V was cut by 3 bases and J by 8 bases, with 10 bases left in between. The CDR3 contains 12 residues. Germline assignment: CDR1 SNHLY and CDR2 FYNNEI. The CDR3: CASSDFRGGYTF. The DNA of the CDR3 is TGTGCCAGCAGTGATTTTCGAGGCGGCTACACCTTC.

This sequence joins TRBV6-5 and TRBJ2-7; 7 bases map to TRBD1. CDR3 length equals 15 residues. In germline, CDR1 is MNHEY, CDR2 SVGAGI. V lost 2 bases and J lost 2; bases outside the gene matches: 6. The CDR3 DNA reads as TGTGCCAGCAGTTACCGTGAGGGGGCGGCCTACGAGCAGTACTTC. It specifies CASSYREGAAYEQYF.

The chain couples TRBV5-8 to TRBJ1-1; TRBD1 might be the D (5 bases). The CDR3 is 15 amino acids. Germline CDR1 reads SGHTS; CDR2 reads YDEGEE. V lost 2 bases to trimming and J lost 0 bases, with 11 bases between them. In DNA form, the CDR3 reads TGTGCCAGCAGCTTCCGGCAGGACATGAACACTGAAGCTTTCTTT. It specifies CASSFRQDMNTEAFF.

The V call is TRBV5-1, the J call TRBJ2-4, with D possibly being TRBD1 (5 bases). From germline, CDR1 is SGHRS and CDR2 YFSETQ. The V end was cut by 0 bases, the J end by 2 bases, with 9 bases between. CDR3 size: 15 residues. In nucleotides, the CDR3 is TGCGCCAGCAGCTTGGCGGCAGGGACCAAAAACATTCAGTACTTC. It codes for CASSLAAGTKNIQYF.

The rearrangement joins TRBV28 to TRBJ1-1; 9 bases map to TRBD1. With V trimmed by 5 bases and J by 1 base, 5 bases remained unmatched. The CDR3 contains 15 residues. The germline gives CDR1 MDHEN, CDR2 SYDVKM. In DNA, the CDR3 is TGTGCCAGCAGTCTGCGGGACAGGGAGAACACTGAAGCTTTCTTT. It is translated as CASSLRDRENTEAFF.

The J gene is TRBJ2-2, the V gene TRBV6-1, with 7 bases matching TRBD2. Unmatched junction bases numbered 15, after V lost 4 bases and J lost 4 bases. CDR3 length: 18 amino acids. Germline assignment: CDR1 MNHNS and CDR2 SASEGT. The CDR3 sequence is CASSGGGRASGLTGELFF. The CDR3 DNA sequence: TGTGCCAGCAGTGGGGGTGGGAGGGCTAGCGGCCTCACCGGGGAGCTGTTTTTT.

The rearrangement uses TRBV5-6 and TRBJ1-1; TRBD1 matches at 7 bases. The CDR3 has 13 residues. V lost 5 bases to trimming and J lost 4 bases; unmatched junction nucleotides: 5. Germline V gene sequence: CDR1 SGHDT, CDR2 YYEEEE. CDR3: CASRPRGLTEAFF. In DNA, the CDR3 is TGTGCCAGCAGGCCGAGGGGGCTCACTGAAGCTTTCTTT.

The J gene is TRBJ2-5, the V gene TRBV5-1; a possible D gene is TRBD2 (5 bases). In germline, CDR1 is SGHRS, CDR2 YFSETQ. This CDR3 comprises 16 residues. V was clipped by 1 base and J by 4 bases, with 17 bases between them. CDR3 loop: CASSLLSGNAGETQYF. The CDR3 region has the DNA TGCGCCAGCAGCTTGTTGTCCGGGAATGCAGGAGAGACCCAGTACTTC.

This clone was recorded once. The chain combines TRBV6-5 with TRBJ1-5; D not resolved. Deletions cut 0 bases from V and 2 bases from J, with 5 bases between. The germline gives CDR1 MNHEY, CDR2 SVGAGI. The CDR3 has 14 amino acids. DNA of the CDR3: TGTGCCAGCAGTTACTCTCAGGGCAATCAGCCCCAGCATTTT. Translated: CASSYSQGNQPQHF.

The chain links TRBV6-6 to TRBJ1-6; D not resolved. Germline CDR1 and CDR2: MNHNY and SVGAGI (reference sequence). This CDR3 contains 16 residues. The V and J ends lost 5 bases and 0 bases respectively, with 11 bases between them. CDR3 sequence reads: CASSPKSSSYNSPLHF. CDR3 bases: TGTGCCAGCAGTCCGAAGTCGAGCTCCTATAATTCACCCCTCCACTTT.

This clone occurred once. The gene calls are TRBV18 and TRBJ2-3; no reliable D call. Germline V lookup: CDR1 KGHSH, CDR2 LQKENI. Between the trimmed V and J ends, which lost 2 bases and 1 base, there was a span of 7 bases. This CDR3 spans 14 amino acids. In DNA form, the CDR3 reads TGTGCCAGCTCACCAGACTGGCGCACAGATACGCAGTATTTT. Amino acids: CASSPDWRTDTQYF. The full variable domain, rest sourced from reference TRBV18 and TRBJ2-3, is NAGVMQNPRHLVRRRGQEARLRCSPMKGHSHVYWYRQLPEEGLKFMVYLQKENIIDESGMPKERFSAEFPKEGPSILRIQQVVRGDSAAYFCASSPDWRTDTQYFGPGTRLTVL.

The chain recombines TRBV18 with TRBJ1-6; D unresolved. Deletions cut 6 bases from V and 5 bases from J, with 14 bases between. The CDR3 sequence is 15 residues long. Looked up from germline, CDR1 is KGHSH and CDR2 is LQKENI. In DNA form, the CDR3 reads TGTGCCAGCTCTCGGATAGATGGGCATAATTCACCCCTCCACTTT. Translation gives CASSRIDGHNSPLHF.